This TCR beta chain was sequenced in a study of cytomegalovirus exposure and HLA in healthy donors. Turning to the study itself: Assignment to the Caucasian-associated ancestry cluster applied to roughly 80% of the approximately 390 genotyped donors.

Primers: 60 Vbeta forward and 13 Jbeta reverse. This table comes from immunoSEQ multiplex PCR, and its TCRdb copy is limited to in-frame clones, with some not included. Of about 190,000 clones in the sample, about 86% were seen once. This clone occurred once. What it recognizes is unknown. Study results and caveats: Most subjects had HLA-A and HLA-B alleles reportedly predicted accurately by TCR beta sequences. Researchers had no immune exposure information except CMV serostatus available.

The length of the CDR3 is 18 residues. Deletions cut 6 bases from V and 5 bases from J, with 28 bases between. The germline V gene encodes CDR1 SNHLY and CDR2 FYNNEI. The sequence was obtained from a man aged 40-55 years in good health and CMV-seropositive. Input material: PBMCs. The V and J genes are TRBV2 and TRBJ1-2; the D gene is possibly TRBD1 (6 bases). This CDR3 is CASRASGTLSSYRYGYTF. The CDR3 DNA sequence: TGTGCCAGCAGGGCTTCCGGGACATTATCCTCCTATAGGTATGGCTACACCTTC.